The sequence of this TCR beta chain was determined in a study of blood T cell repertoires in COVID-19. Patients at the Seattle site were enrolled during active infection and followed longitudinally. Sequencing was performed with immunoSEQ multiplex PCR; in TCRdb, only in-frame clones are kept and a portion is missing. The sample comprises some 240,000 clones, 80% to 90% of which are singletons, and 10% rests with the top ten. Germline V gene data show CDR1 as MGHRA and CDR2 as YSYEKL. Trimming removed 4 bases from V and 3 bases from J; junction bases left unmatched: 7. This CDR3 contains 17 residues.

Sequencing used peripheral blood. The chain uses TRBV4-1 and TRBJ2-1; 12 positions agree with TRBD2. The receptor was derived from a woman in her 70s with COVID-19, enrolled during active disease. This CDR3 reads CASSPEPSGRVYNEQFF. CDR3 DNA: TGCGCCAGCAGCCCAGAACCTAGCGGGAGGGTCTACAATGAGCAGTTCTTC.